This T cell receptor (beta chain) came from a study of blood T cells in healthy people across ages. Notes on the study in general: The recorded TCR beta diversity per million T cells decreased in a roughly linear manner with age.

For the second PCR, which ran for about 6 to 11 cycles, a sample-barcoded 5' primer and a J-beta primer mix were used. Sequencing yielded, for each sample, at least 2.5 million paired-end reads carrying CDR3. TCRdb called the 5' RACE reads again in MiXCR, with one record for every CDR3 protein. This sample has 1.4 million to 1.5 million distinct CDR3 sequences, with about 40% found just once. As regards this clonotype: What it recognizes is unknown.

Donors were systemically healthy Caucasian individuals from Russia aged roughly 6 to 100 years. This clonotype was sampled from a young woman in good health. The sample was blood.

The CDR3 spells CASRSAGGTTDTQYF. The CDR3 DNA is TGTGCCAGCAGGTCAGCGGGGGGAACTACAGATACGCAGTATTTT. The V gene is TRBV6-5, the J gene TRBJ2-3; TRBD2 matches 9 bases. This CDR3 has 15 amino acids. Germline assignment: CDR1 MNHEY and CDR2 SVGAGI. Trimming took 6 bases from V and 3 from J; bases not matched to a gene: 7.